This is a list of T cell receptor beta chains from one sample in a study of shared clonotypes between healthy human individuals. Clones were read by immunoSEQ multiplex PCR, and TCRdb kept only the in-frame ones, dropping some. The table lists some 360,000 clones, around 67% of them singletons. The sequencing input was memory CD4+ T cells sorted from blood. These receptors were collected from a man aged 30 to 39 in good health. Both conserved end residues are part of each CDR3. Fields, in order: J gene, clone size, D gene, V gene, CDR3 DNA, CDR3 protein. A D gene is named only where the DNA matches it firmly. For some rows the clone size is stated as once, few or many, or as a class when expanded; others skip it.

>TRBJ2-2|NA|NA|TRBV5-4
TGTGCCAGCAGCTTGGGTGGGATTACCGGGGAGCTGTTTTTT
CASSLGGITGELFF
>TRBJ2-5|NA|TRBD2|TRBV25-1
TGTGCCAGCAGTGAACCTGACCGGGAGGGACAAGAGACCCAGTACTTC
CASSEPDREGQETQYF
>TRBJ2-5|few|NA|TRBV5-1
TGCGCCAGCAGCTTGGCTGGTGTGGAAGAGACCCAGTACTTC
CASSLAGVEETQYF
>TRBJ1-1|NA|NA|TRBV19
TGTGCCAGTAGTAGCGGGACGTATAACACTGAAGCTTTCTTT
CASSSGTYNTEAFF
>TRBJ2-2|NA|NA|TRBV6-6
TGTGCCAGCGTCAGCGCGGCGAACGGGGAGCTGTTTTTT
CASVSAANGELFF
>TRBJ2-5|few|TRBD2|TRBV19
TGTGCCAGTGGGACTAGAAAAGAGACCCAGTACTTC
CASGTRKETQYF
>TRBJ2-5|once|NA|TRBV7-3
TGTGCCAGCAGCTTAAGCAGGGCGGAGACCCAGTACTTC
CASSLSRAETQYF
>TRBJ2-7|few|NA|TRBV6-1
TGTGCCAGCAGTGAAAGGGCTCAGGGGACCCATACCTACGAGCAGTACTTC
CASSERAQGTHTYEQYF
>TRBJ2-7|few|TRBD1|TRBV15
TGTGCCACCAGCCGGGACAGATCTTACGAGCAGTACTTC
CATSRDRSYEQYF
>TRBJ2-3|NA|TRBD1|TRBV2
TGTGCCAGCAGGCCCAACAGGGGAAGCACAGATACGCAGTATTTT
CASRPNRGSTDTQYF
>TRBJ2-7|once|NA|TRBV2
TGTGCCAGCAGTGAATATAGCTACGAGCAGTACTTC
CASSEYSYEQYF
>TRBJ1-2|NA|NA|TRBV28
TGTGCCAGCAGTTTACTTGACAGGAGGAACTATGGCTACACCTTC
CASSLLDRRNYGYTF
>TRBJ2-7|NA|NA|TRBV30
TGTGCCTGGAGTGGAACAGGGAGCTTCTACGAGCAGTACTTC
CAWSGTGSFYEQYF
>TRBJ2-1|few|NA|TRBV30
TGTGCCTGGAGTGTAGGGGGAGCGTATGAGCAGTTCTTC
CAWSVGGAYEQFF
>TRBJ2-5|NA|TRBD2|TRBV7-3
TGTGCCAGCAGCCCACTCAGATCTAGCGGGAGGGAGACCCAGTACTTC
CASSPLRSSGRETQYF
>TRBJ1-5|NA|NA|TRBV5-1
TGCGCCAGCAGCGCAGCCCCTACGGGGGGCAATCAGCCCCAGCATTTT
CASSAAPTGGNQPQHF
>TRBJ2-1|many|TRBD2|TRBV19
TGTGCCAGTAGTGCCACTAGCGGGAGTGTAAATGAGCAGTTCTTC
CASSATSGSVNEQFF
>TRBJ2-1|NA|NA|TRBV5-1
TGCGCCAGCAGCTTTAGAGGGAGCTCATCCAGATACAATGAGCAGTTCTTC
CASSFRGSSSRYNEQFF
>TRBJ1-3|NA|NA|TRBV9
TGTGCCAGCAGCCCCCAGTCCATCTCTGGAAACACCATATATTTT
CASSPQSISGNTIYF
>TRBJ2-2|NA|NA|TRBV25-1
TGTGCCAGCAGTGAATCCGGGAGCAAAGGGATCGGGGAGCTGTTTTTT
CASSESGSKGIGELFF
>TRBJ2-1|NA|NA|TRBV6-1
TGTGCCAGCATTACGGGACAGGGACTAGGCGAGCAGTTCTTC
CASITGQGLGEQFF
>TRBJ1-5|NA|NA|TRBV28
TGTGCCAGCAGTGGGGGACGGTTTGGATACCAGCCCCAGCATTTT
CASSGGRFGYQPQHF
>TRBJ2-2|NA|NA|TRBV6-1
TGTGCCAGCAGTGAAGCAAGGGGTCCCGGGGAGCTGTTTTTT
CASSEARGPGELFF
>TRBJ1-2|NA|NA|TRBV19
TGTGCCAGTAGGATGCTCGAAGAAGACCTAAACTATGGCTACACCTTC
CASRMLEEDLNYGYTF
>TRBJ2-7|many|TRBD1|TRBV27
TGTGCCAGCAGGGTGGGACAGGGGGTTCTGTACGAGCAGTACTTC
CASRVGQGVLYEQYF
>TRBJ2-7|NA|TRBD1|TRBV28
TGTGCCAGCAACCCCGGGGACAGTAACGAGCAGTACTTC
CASNPGDSNEQYF
>TRBJ2-5|NA|TRBD2|TRBV11-2
TGTGCCAGCAGGTCTAGCGGGAGGGCCTATGAGACCCAGTACTTC
CASRSSGRAYETQYF
>TRBJ2-1|NA|TRBD2|TRBV6-1
TGTGCCAGCAGTGAAATCCTAGCGGGAGGATCCTACAATGAGCAGTTCTTC
CASSEILAGGSYNEQFF
>TRBJ2-7|NA|TRBD1|TRBV4-1
TGCGCCAGCAGTCCGGGACAGTCCTACGAGCAGTACTTC
CASSPGQSYEQYF
>TRBJ2-1|NA|NA|TRBV28
TGTGCCAGCAGCCGCCGGGCCAACGTTTGGAATGAGCAGTTCTTC
CASSRRANVWNEQFF
>TRBJ2-1|NA|NA|TRBV11-2
TGTGCCAGCAGGGGGTGGGGGCGGCAGACCTACAATGAGCAGTTCTTC
CASRGWGRQTYNEQFF
>TRBJ2-3|NA|NA|TRBV5-6
TGTGCCAGCAGCTTGGGCCGGGGCACAGATACGCAGTATTTT
CASSLGRGTDTQYF
>TRBJ2-1|NA|TRBD2|TRBV28
TGTGCCAGCTCTCCTAGCGGGAGGCTCGGCTACAATGAGCAGTTCTTC
CASSPSGRLGYNEQFF
>TRBJ1-1|NA|NA|TRBV5-1
TGCGCCAGCGGAGGGCAGGGATCCACTGAAGCTTTCTTT
CASGGQGSTEAFF
>TRBJ2-3|NA|NA|TRBV5-1
TGCGCCAGCAGCTTGGCTAACACAGGAGATACGCAGTATTTT
CASSLANTGDTQYF
>TRBJ2-3|NA|TRBD2|TRBV5-6
TGTGCCAGCAGCCTGGAGGGACTAGCGGCTTTGGGGGATACGCAGTATTTT
CASSLEGLAALGDTQYF
>TRBJ2-5|few|NA|TRBV30
TGTGCCTGGAGTGTACGGCAGGGTGAGACCCAGTACTTC
CAWSVRQGETQYF
>TRBJ2-7|NA|NA|TRBV28
TGTGCCAGCAGCCGACTCTACGAGCAGTACTTC
CASSRLYEQYF
>TRBJ1-5|NA|NA|TRBV5-1
TGCGCCAGCAGCTCACGCCCCGATAGCAATCAGCCCCAGCATTTT
CASSSRPDSNQPQHF
>TRBJ1-1|NA|NA|TRBV7-6
TGTGCCAGCAGCCTCGGACCCCCAGGGAACACTGAAGCTTTCTTT
CASSLGPPGNTEAFF
>TRBJ2-1|NA|TRBD2|TRBV14
TGTGCCAGCAGCCAACTGACTAGCGGGTTTAATGAGCAGTTCTTC
CASSQLTSGFNEQFF
>TRBJ2-7|NA|NA|TRBV7-9
TGTGCCAGCAGCTTGGGGGGCGCACCGGTGCACTTC
CASSLGGAPVHF
>TRBJ2-3|many|NA|TRBV5-4
TGTGCCAGCAGCCGTGGTGGAAGAATCTCGCCGGATACGCAGTATTTT
CASSRGGRISPDTQYF
>TRBJ2-1|NA|NA|TRBV5-1
TGCGCCAGCAGCGTGTACAATGAGCAGTTCTTC
CASSVYNEQFF
>TRBJ2-7|once|NA|TRBV6-5
TGTGCCAGCAGTTACGGTCTAGCCTACGAGCAGTACTTC
CASSYGLAYEQYF
>TRBJ2-5|NA|TRBD1|TRBV19
TGTGCCAGTAGTATACCGGGACAGGGGAGTGGGACCCAGTACTTC
CASSIPGQGSGTQYF
>TRBJ2-1|NA|TRBD2|TRBV5-4
TGTGCCAGCAGCTTTAGCGGGAGGTACAATGAGCAGTTCTTC
CASSFSGRYNEQFF
>TRBJ2-3|NA|NA|TRBV12-5
TGTGCTAGTGGTTTGTTTCTGGCAGATACGCAGTATTTT
CASGLFLADTQYF
>TRBJ1-4|NA|NA|TRBV5-5
TGTGCCAGCAGCTTCGGGGGGACATTTGAAAAACTGTTTTTT
CASSFGGTFEKLFF
>TRBJ1-4|once|NA|TRBV6-1
TGTGCCAGCAGTGGAATCAGGGTACGGGATGAAAAACTGTTTTTT
CASSGIRVRDEKLFF
>TRBJ2-2|NA|NA|TRBV28
TGTGCCAGCAGTTTAAGGAGGGACGGGGAGCTGTTTTTT
CASSLRRDGELFF
>TRBJ2-7|NA|TRBD1|TRBV5-1
TGCGCCGAACCGGGACAGGGGCCCTACGAGCAGTACTTC
CAEPGQGPYEQYF
>TRBJ2-7|NA|TRBD2|TRBV14
TGTGCCAGCAGCCCCTTGGGAGGGAGAGAGAACGAGCAGTACTTC
CASSPLGGRENEQYF
>TRBJ1-2|NA|NA|TRBV18
TGTGCCAGCTCACCAGATGAGGGCTACACCTTC
CASSPDEGYTF
>TRBJ1-1|NA|NA|TRBV16
TGTGCCAGCAGCCCCCTGGGCGGGGGCACTGAAGCTTTCTTT
CASSPLGGGTEAFF
>TRBJ2-7|NA|TRBD2|TRBV19
TGTGCCAGTAGCTTCACTAGCGAAAGCTCCTACGAGCAGTACTTC
CASSFTSESSYEQYF
>TRBJ1-4|NA|NA|TRBV6-1
TGTGCCAGCAGTCAGGGAGGAAAACTGTTTTTT
CASSQGGKLFF
>TRBJ1-3|NA|TRBD1|TRBV28
TGTGCCAGCAGTTCGCTCGGACAGGGGGGAAACACCATATATTTT
CASSSLGQGGNTIYF
>TRBJ2-1|NA|TRBD2|TRBV2
TGTGCCAGCAGGGCGACTAGCTCGTTCTTC
CASRATSSFF